These 17 T cell receptor beta chains originate from one sample sequenced in a study of T-cell reconstitution after alpha-beta-depleted transplantation in children. Researchers prepared the TCRbeta library using unique molecular identifiers, the study reports. MiXCR, applied by TCRdb to the PCR reads, yields one record per CDR3 protein. The repertoire holds 500,000 or so distinct CDR3 sequences, with approximately 32% as singletons. Sequenced here: PBMCs from the stem cell graft donor, sampled from the stem cell graft. The receptors derive from a human donor who donated a stem cell graft to a child with aplastic anemia.

The chain recombines TRBV5-1 with TRBJ2-7; 14 bases agree with TRBD2. The germline V gene has CDR1 SGHRS and CDR2 YFSETQ. J was trimmed by 1 base and V by 5 bases; bases with no gene match: 2. This CDR3 region has 15 residues. DNA for the CDR3: TGCGCCAGCAGTTGGACTAGCGGGGGGTCCTACGAGCAGTACGTC. Its protein product is CASSWTSGGSYEQYV.

The count of this clonotype is one. The chain links TRBV20-1 to TRBJ2-5; D is unresolved. The CDR3 runs 13 residues. Germline lookup yields CDR1 DFQATT and CDR2 SNEGSKA (reference sequence). V lost 3 bases and J lost 2, with 10 bases in between. CDR3 nucleotides: TGCAGTGCTAGGACGCGCGTTCAAGAGACCCAGTACTTC. Translated: CSARTRVQETQYF.

The V call is TRBV7-6, the J call TRBJ2-2; D possibly corresponds to TRBD2 (6 bases). The CDR3 is 15 amino acids. V lost 2 bases, J lost 4 bases, and 11 bases lay in between. Germline V CDR1 and CDR2: SGHVS, FNYEAQ. CDR3 bases: TGTGCCAGCAGCTTAATCGCTAGCGCCACCGGGGAGCTGTTTTTT. The encoded protein is CASSLIASATGELFF.

This chain connects TRBV7-8 to TRBJ2-1; a weak D match, TRBD2 (5 bases). From germline, CDR1 is SGHVS and CDR2 FQNEAQ. The length of the CDR3 is 13 residues. With 2 bases removed from V and 9 bases from J, the gap between germline ends came to 11 bases. The CDR3 DNA reads as TGTGCCAGCAGCTTAAACGTTCGGGGTGAGCAGTTCTTC. Translation gives CASSLNVRGEQFF.

A few counts support this clonotype. The V call is TRBV12-3 or TRBV12-4, the J call TRBJ1-5; tentative D call: TRBD1 (5 bases). CDR3 length equals 14 residues. The V and J ends lost 3 bases and 6 bases respectively, with 12 bases between them. CDR3 sequence: CASSFYGAGQPQHF. The CDR3 DNA sequence: TGTGCCAGCAGTTTTTATGGGGCAGGTCAGCCCCAGCATTTT.

This clonotype was seen a handful of times. The J gene is TRBJ2-7, the V gene TRBV30, with 7 nucleotides matching TRBD2. This CDR3 region has 13 residues. V dropped 5 bases and J dropped 3; count of bases not matched to a gene: 7. CDR1 and CDR2 (germline): GTSNPN, SVGIG (reference sequence). This CDR3 is CAWGGVSHYEQYF. CDR3 bases: TGTGCCTGGGGGGGGGTCTCACACTACGAGCAGTACTTC.

The chain couples TRBV5-1 to TRBJ2-1, with D uncertain. CDR1 and CDR2 from the germline V gene are SGHRS and YFSETQ. V shed 7 bases and J shed 0 bases, with 5 bases lying between them. CDR3 size: 12 residues. Written as DNA, the CDR3 is TGCGCCAGCGCCAGCTCCTACAATGAGCAGTTCTTC. It yields the protein CASASSYNEQFF.

This chain links TRBV7-9 with TRBJ2-7; D is unclear. Germline V gives CDR1 SEHNR, CDR2 FQNEAQ (reference sequence). V lost 1 base, J lost 4 bases, and 14 bases lay in between. This CDR3 has 15 amino acids. The CDR3 coding sequence is TGTGCCAGCAGCTTAGGATGGCCGAGTTCTTACGAGCAGTACTTC. Residues: CASSLGWPSSYEQYF.

In nucleotides, the CDR3 is TGCAGTGCCTTGGATGTAGCGGGAGGTGGGAATGAGCAGTTCTTC. Its translation: CSALDVAGGGNEQFF. The V call is TRBV20-1, the J call TRBJ2-1, with 10 bases lining up with TRBD2. The CDR3 has 15 amino acids. From germline, CDR1 is DFQATT and CDR2 SNEGSKA (reference sequence). Germline trimming cut 6 bases from V and 7 bases from J; bases unmatched to any gene: 12.

This rearrangement joins TRBV6-2 or TRBV6-3 to TRBJ1-1; TRBD1 aligns across 11 bases. Losses at the gene ends were 8 bases for V and 5 bases for J; bases not matched to a gene: 7. The CDR3 consists of 14 residues. The germline CDR1 and CDR2 sequences are MNHEY and SVGEGT. CDR3 coding DNA: TGTGCCAGCGACCGGGGGACAGGGGGTACTGAAGCTTTCTTT. Translated: CASDRGTGGTEAFF.

This clonotype appeared many times. The J gene is TRBJ2-2, the V gene TRBV29-1; 12 positions agree with TRBD2. V gave up 6 bases and J gave up 1 base; unmatched junction bases: 9. This CDR3 has 17 residues. Germline V lookup: CDR1 SQVTM, CDR2 ANQGSEA. The CDR3 loop reads CSVQGLAGSENTGELFF. DNA for the CDR3: TGCAGCGTCCAAGGACTAGCGGGGTCGGAGAACACCGGGGAGCTGTTTTTT.

The chain recombines TRBV21-1 with TRBJ2-1; the table names TRBD1, a call not compared with the DNA. TRBV21-1 is recorded as a pseudogene. The CDR3 contains 15 residues. CDR3 nucleotides: TGTGCCAGCAGCAAAGGGGGCCCCCTGAGGGGTGAGCAGTTCTTC. Protein sequence: CASSKGGPLRGEQFF.

The chain is built from TRBV5-1 and TRBJ1-1; maybe TRBD1 (5 bases). Deletions cut 4 bases from V and 4 bases from J, with 14 bases between. The CDR3 contains 14 residues. CDR1 is SGHRS and CDR2 is YFSETQ in the germline V gene. DNA of the CDR3: TGCGCCAGCAGCGGGAGCCCGGGGGGCACTGAAGCTTTCTTT. It encodes CASSGSPGGTEAFF.

This clonotype was observed a few times. The V and J genes are TRBV30 and TRBJ1-5; no firm D call. Trimming shortened V by 4 bases and J by 0 bases, and 7 bases separated the two germline ends. Germline V gene sequence: CDR1 GTSNPN, CDR2 SVGIG (reference sequence). The length of the CDR3 is 13 residues. The CDR3 DNA reads TGTGCCTGGACTATCGCTAGCAATCAGCCCCAGCATTTT. Translation gives CAWTIASNQPQHF.

This clonotype has just a few counts. The chain joins TRBV10-2 to TRBJ2-3; 12 bases align to TRBD2. V dropped 8 bases and J dropped 7; count of bases not matched to a gene: 10. The germline CDR1 and CDR2 sequences are WSHSY and SAAADI. This CDR3 comprises 15 residues. CDR3 DNA: TGCGCCAGCCGGTCTCAGACTAGCGGGAGAAATACGCAGTATTTT. This encodes CASRSQTSGRNTQYF.

The gene calls are TRBV20-1 and TRBJ2-1; TRBD2 is a possible D gene (6 bases). V was pared by 5 bases and J by 7 bases, with 9 bases between. There are 11 residues in the CDR3. Germline loops: CDR1 DFQATT, CDR2 SNEGSKA (reference sequence). CDR3 amino acids: CSARSGNEQFF. CDR3 coding DNA: TGCAGTGCTCGGAGCGGGAATGAGCAGTTCTTC.

This clonotype was seen more than once but under ten times. Written as DNA, the CDR3 is TGCAGTGCTAGATCTGGCAGGGGGCGGACAGATACGCAGTATTTT. It translates to CSARSGRGRTDTQYF. The J gene is TRBJ2-3, the V gene TRBV20-1; TRBD1 aligns across 8 bases. The CDR3 covers 15 residues. The ends lost 2 bases at V and 3 bases at J; junction bases unmatched: 7. Germline loops: CDR1 DFQATT, CDR2 SNEGSKA (reference sequence).